A single sample is the source of the 12 T cell receptor beta chains below, sequenced in a study of OX40 agonist ivuxolimab in advanced cancers. Here immunoSEQ multiplex PCR was the method, and the copy in TCRdb shows in-frame clones only, minus some. Of some 20,000 clones detected, 80% to 90% appear once; the ten largest clones hold 12% to 15%. The input for sequencing was CD4+ or CD8+ T cells sorted from blood, taken in a trial of the OX40 agonist ivuxolimab. These TCRs come from an adult with an advanced solid tumor such as melanoma, head and neck, liver or kidney cancer.

V gene TRBV28 combines with J gene TRBJ1-2, with D perhaps matching TRBD1 (5 bases). Trimming removed 4 bases from V and 5 bases from J, with 14 bases in between. Germline CDR1 MDHEN, CDR2 SYDVKM. This CDR3 comprises 14 residues. The CDR3 is CASSWMGRLYGYTF. The CDR3 DNA reads TGTGCCAGCAGTTGGATGGGACGTCTTTATGGCTACACCTTC.

The chain recombines TRBV6-5 with TRBJ1-1; weak D call: TRBD1 (6 bases). The CDR3 spans 13 residues. CDR1 and CDR2 from the germline V gene are MNHEY and SVGAGI. The V end lost 6 bases, the J end lost 1 base, and 9 bases lay between the germline ends. CDR3 bases: TGTGCCAGCAGGGTGGGACAGAACACTGAAGCTTTCTTT. Amino acid sequence: CASRVGQNTEAFF.

The chain couples TRBV2 to TRBJ1-2; 7 nucleotides align to TRBD1. This CDR3 is 14 amino acids long. Germline V CDR1 and CDR2: SNHLY, FYNNEI. The ends lost 4 bases at V and 0 bases at J; junction bases unmatched: 2. CDR3 region: CASSADRANYGYTF. In DNA form, the CDR3 reads TGTGCCAGCAGTGCAGACAGGGCTAACTATGGCTACACCTTC.

The chain uses TRBV25-1 and TRBJ1-4; tentative D call: TRBD1 (6 bases). Germline CDR1 MGHDK, CDR2 SYGVNS. V was pared by 3 bases and J by 3 bases, with 14 bases between. The CDR3 consists of 16 residues. CDR3 nucleotide sequence: TGTGCCAGCAGTGACTCGGGGGCCGGGGCTAATGAAAAACTGTTTTTT. Translation: CASSDSGAGANEKLFF.

This chain connects TRBV29-1 to TRBJ2-4; the D is unclear. Germline V lookup: CDR1 SQVTM, CDR2 ANQGSEA. This CDR3 region has 14 residues. V dropped 5 bases and J dropped 1 base, with 12 bases sitting between them. CDR3 coding DNA: TGCAGCGTTAAAGTGCCGGAGGCCAAAAACATTCAGTACTTC. Translation gives CSVKVPEAKNIQYF.

Only one count was recorded for this clone. The chain employs TRBV19 and TRBJ2-1; 8 nucleotides line up with TRBD2. Trimming at V came to 4 bases and at J to 5 bases, leaving 7 bases not matched to a gene. The length of the CDR3 is 15 residues. Germline CDR1 LNHDA, CDR2 SQIVND (reference sequence). CDR3 sequence reads: CASSKVSGTNNEQFF. Here the CDR3 DNA reads TGTGCCAGTAGTAAGGTTAGCGGGACCAACAATGAGCAGTTCTTC.

In its sample, this clone was seen once. The chain recombines TRBV28 with TRBJ2-3; TRBD1 matches 10 bases. CDR3 length: 15 amino acids. From germline, CDR1 is MDHEN and CDR2 SYDVKM. J lost 1 base, V lost 3 bases, and 1 base had no gene match. The CDR3 sequence: CASSFGTGGTDTQYF. CDR3 coding DNA: TGTGCCAGCAGTTTTGGGACAGGGGGCACAGATACGCAGTATTTT.

This clone came up a few times. The chain uses TRBV7-3 and TRBJ2-1; 8 nucleotides line up with TRBD2. V lost 0 bases and J lost 8; bases outside the gene matches: 9. Germline V lookup: CDR1 SGHTA, CDR2 FQGTGA. The CDR3 length is 16 residues. For the CDR3, the DNA is TGTGCCAGCAGCTTAACAGGAGGGACTAGGGGACATGAGCAGTTCTTC. It codes for CASSLTGGTRGHEQFF.

Only a few counts were recorded for this clone. The V and J genes are TRBV28 and TRBJ2-7, with TRBD1 matching over 11 bases. Germline trimming cut 3 bases from V and 5 bases from J; bases unmatched to any gene: 9. The CDR3 covers 16 residues. Germline values: CDR1 MDHEN, CDR2 SYDVKM. CDR3 in amino acids: CASSLPPGQGVHEQYF. CDR3 DNA sequence: TGTGCCAGCAGTTTGCCCCCGGGACAGGGGGTACACGAGCAGTACTTC.

The V gene is TRBV4-2, the J gene TRBJ2-7; D ambiguous. The length of the CDR3 is 12 residues. V lost 4 bases, J lost 7 bases, and 11 bases lay in between. Looked up from germline, CDR1 is LGHNA and CDR2 is YNFKEQ. CDR3 protein: CASSLPMGEQYF. The DNA for the CDR3 is TGTGCCAGCAGCCTACCGATGGGGGAGCAGTACTTC.

This clone was detected only once. This chain links TRBV11-2 with TRBJ1-2; tentative D call: TRBD1 (6 bases). This CDR3 is built from 11 residues. Germline loops: CDR1 SGHAT, CDR2 FQNNGV. V lost 5 bases and J lost 9, with 10 bases in between. The CDR3 loop is CASSPGTSYTF. The CDR3 coding sequence is TGTGCCAGCAGCCCCGGGACAAGCTACACCTTC.

The chain couples TRBV18 to TRBJ2-7; unclear D gene. In germline, CDR1 is KGHSH, CDR2 LQKENI. The CDR3 is 14 residues long. V was pared by 3 bases and J by 2 bases, with 11 bases between. The CDR3 protein is CASSPPGPPYEQYF. The CDR3 region has the DNA TGTGCCAGCTCACCGCCCGGACCCCCCTACGAGCAGTACTTC.